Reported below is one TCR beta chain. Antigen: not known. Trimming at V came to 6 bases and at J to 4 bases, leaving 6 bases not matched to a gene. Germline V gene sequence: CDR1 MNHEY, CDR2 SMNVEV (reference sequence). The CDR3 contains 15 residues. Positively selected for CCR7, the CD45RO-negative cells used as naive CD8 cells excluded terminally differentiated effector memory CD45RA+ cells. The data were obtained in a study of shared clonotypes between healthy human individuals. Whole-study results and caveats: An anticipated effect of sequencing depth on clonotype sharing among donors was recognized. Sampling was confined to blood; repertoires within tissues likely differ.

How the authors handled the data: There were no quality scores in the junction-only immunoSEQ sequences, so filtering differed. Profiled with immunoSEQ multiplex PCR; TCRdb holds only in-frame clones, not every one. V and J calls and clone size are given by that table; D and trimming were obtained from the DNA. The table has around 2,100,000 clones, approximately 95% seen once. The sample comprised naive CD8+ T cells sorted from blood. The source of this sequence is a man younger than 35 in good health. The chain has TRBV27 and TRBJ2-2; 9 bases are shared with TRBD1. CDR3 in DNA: TGTGCCAGCAGCTCCGGGACAGGGTTCACCGGGGAGCTGTTTTTT. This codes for CASSSGTGFTGELFF.